This TCR beta chain was profiled in a study of T cells after yellow fever vaccination (dated by TCRdb to between 2019 and 2020). About the investigation overall: The SMART-Seq v4 Ultra Low Input RNA kit was used to prepare libraries from fractions with low cell numbers. Two healthy male donors, one aged 18 to 30 and one aged 30 to 40 years, were included in the cohort. Blood was collected at multiple timepoints before and after primary and secondary immunization, and bulk PBMC replicates and cell subsets were isolated. To follow T-cell clones before and after both primary and booster YFV17D yellow fever vaccination, bulk TCR alpha and beta repertoires underwent longitudinal sequencing. Findings and caveats that apply to the study as a whole: Computational filtering was required because FACS-sorted repertoires could contain abundant contaminating clonotypes from the bulk population. A small fraction of clonotypes appeared in both the CD4 and CD8 compartments, likely as a result of convergent recombination. Because only a couple of donors were included in the study, the extent to which the findings can be generalized is limited. After the booster, most of the clones that had expanded following primary vaccination were detected again (almost 98% of CD4 and roughly 88% of CD8), which suggests that memory was broadly maintained. The secondary T-cell response was weaker than the primary response but faster, peaking on day 5 instead of day 15.

V sheds 6 bases and J sheds 1 base, leaving 10 bases between their ends. The CDR3 runs 13 amino acids, cysteine and phenylalanine included. The retained sequence is limited to the CDR3, 39 bases, with the frame set at the first base. Per the germline V gene, SGHVS is the CDR1 and FNYEAQ is the CDR2. Interpreted using the paper, the treatment or condition label stands for: live attenuated yellow fever vaccine strain. At each blood-draw timepoint, two biological replicates of bulk PBMCs were obtained. PBMCs were isolated from peripheral blood using a standard Ficoll-Paque protocol. TriZol was used to extract RNA from bulk PBMCs, from CD4 and CD8 fractions, and from dextramer-positive and dextramer-negative fractions. TCR cDNA was synthesized by 5'RACE template switching, through which a universal primer site and unique molecular identifiers were introduced. cDNA synthesis was primed from both the TCR alpha and TCR beta constant segments. Library amplification involved two PCR steps, and the second step added sample barcodes and sequencing adapters. Sequencing of libraries was done on Illumina HiSeq 2500 (2x100 bp) or NovaSeq (2x150 bp). In the source study's methods: Reads were demultiplexed and collapsed into UMI consensus sequences with MIGEC, and V(D)J alignment was performed with MiXCR. Vaccine-responding clonotypes were defined with edgeR using replicate PBMC samples, requiring FDR below 0.01 and a log2 fold change above 5 up to day 15. Each bulk clonotype was labeled CD4 or CD8 based on which sequenced repertoire, CD4 or CD8, contained the clonotype at higher abundance. TCRdb reworked the public reads: Q25 trimming with fastp, MiXCR clone assembly, productive beta chains retained. Identical CDR3 protein sequences are pooled into one entry, listed with their most common genes and DNA. These V and J calls originate from TCRdb's pipeline instead of the authors' own analysis. In all, the sample holds under 600,000 distinct CDR3 sequences, and 21% of those were seen once. Together, the top ten hold roughly a sixth of the sample.

A note on this clonotype: What antigen it recognizes has not been identified. Per-nucleotide qualities are absent, and no much larger clonotype sits a single base away.

The TCR comes from a young man who received the YFV17D yellow fever vaccine. The chain is assembled from TRBV7-6 and TRBJ2-7; no D segment can be confidently identified. The specimen was PBMCs, collected 21 days after the first yellow fever vaccination. The CDR3 here reads CASSSIPSYEQYF. The DNA reads TGTGCCAGCAGTTCGATACCTTCCTACGAGCAGTACTTC.